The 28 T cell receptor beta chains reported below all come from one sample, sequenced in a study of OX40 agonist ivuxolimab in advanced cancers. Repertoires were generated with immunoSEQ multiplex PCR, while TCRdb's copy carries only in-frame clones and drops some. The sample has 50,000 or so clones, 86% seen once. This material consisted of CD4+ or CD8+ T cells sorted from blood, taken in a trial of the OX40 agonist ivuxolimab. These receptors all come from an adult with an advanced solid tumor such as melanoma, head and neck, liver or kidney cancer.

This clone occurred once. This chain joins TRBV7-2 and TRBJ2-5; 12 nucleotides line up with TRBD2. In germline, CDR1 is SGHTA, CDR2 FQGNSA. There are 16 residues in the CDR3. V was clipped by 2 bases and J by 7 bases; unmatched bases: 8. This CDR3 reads CASSLYSSGGAGTQYF. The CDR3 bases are TGTGCCAGCAGCTTATACTCTAGCGGGGGGGCAGGGACCCAGTACTTC.

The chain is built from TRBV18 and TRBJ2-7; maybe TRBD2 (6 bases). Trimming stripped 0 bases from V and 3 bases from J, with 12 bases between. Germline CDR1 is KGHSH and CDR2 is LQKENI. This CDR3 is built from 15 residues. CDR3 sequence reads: CASSPPGRENYEQYF. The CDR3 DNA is TGTGCCAGCTCACCACCGGGACGGGAGAACTACGAGCAGTACTTC. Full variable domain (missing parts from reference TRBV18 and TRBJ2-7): NAGVMQNPRHLVRRRGQEARLRCSPMKGHSHVYWYRQLPEEGLKFMVYLQKENIIDESGMPKERFSAEFPKEGPSILRIQQVVRGDSAAYFCASSPPGRENYEQYFGPGTRLTVT.

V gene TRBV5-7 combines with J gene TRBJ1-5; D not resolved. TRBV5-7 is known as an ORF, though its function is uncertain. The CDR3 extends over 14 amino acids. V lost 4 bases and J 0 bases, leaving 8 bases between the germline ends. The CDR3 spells CASSPKYSNQPQHF. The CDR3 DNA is TGTGCCAGCAGCCCCAAGTATAGCAATCAGCCCCAGCATTTT.

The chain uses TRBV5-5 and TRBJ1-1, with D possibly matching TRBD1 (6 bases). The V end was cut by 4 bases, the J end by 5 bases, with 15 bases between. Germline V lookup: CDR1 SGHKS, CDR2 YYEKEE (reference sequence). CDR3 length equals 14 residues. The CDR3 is CASSLRQVRTEAFF. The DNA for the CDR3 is TGTGCCAGCAGCCTTCGACAGGTCCGGACTGAAGCTTTCTTT.

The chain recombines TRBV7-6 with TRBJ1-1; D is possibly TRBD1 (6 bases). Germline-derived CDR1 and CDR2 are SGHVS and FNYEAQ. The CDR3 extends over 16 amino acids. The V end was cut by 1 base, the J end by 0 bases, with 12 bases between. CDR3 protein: CASSLEGGIVNTEAFF. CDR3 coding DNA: TGTGCCAGCAGCTTAGAGGGGGGGATAGTGAACACTGAAGCTTTCTTT.

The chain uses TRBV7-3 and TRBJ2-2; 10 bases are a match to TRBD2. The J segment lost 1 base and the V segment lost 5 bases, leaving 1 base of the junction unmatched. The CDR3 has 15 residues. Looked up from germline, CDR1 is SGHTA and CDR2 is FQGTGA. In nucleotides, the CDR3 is TGTGCCAGCAGCCGACTAGCGGGGAACACCGGGGAGCTGTTTTTT. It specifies CASSRLAGNTGELFF.

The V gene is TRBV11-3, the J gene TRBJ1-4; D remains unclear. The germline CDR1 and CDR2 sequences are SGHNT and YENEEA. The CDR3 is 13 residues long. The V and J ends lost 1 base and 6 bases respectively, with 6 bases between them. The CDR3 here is CASSLGRDEKLFF. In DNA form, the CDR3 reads TGTGCCAGCAGCTTAGGGAGGGATGAAAAACTGTTTTTT.

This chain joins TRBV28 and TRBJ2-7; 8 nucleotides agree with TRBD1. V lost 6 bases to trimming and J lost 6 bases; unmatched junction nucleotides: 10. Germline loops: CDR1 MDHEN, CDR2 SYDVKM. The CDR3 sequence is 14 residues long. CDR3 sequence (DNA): TGTGCCAGCAGGTGGGGGCAGGGGGCTGGCGAGCAGTACTTC. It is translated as CASRWGQGAGEQYF.

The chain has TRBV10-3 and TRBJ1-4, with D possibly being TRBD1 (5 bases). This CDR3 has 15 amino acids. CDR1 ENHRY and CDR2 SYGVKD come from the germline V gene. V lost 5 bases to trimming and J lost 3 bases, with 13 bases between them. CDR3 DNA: TGTGCCATCAGTCGGGGGATGTCGGCTAATGAAAAACTGTTTTTT. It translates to CAISRGMSANEKLFF.

CDR3 DNA: TGTGCCAGCAGCTTGTCCGGAGGCTACACCTTC. It encodes CASSLSGGYTF. The V call is TRBV5-6, the J call TRBJ1-2; D is uncertain. The CDR3 loop spans 11 amino acids. Germline CDR1 and CDR2: SGHDT and YYEEEE. The ends were cut back, 1 base at V and 8 bases at J, with 6 bases in the middle.

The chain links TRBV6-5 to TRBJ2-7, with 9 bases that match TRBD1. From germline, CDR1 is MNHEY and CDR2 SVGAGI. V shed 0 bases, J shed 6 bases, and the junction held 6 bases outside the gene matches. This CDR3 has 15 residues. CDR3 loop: CASSYSWTGVLEQYF. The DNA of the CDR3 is TGTGCCAGCAGTTACTCGTGGACAGGGGTTCTCGAGCAGTACTTC.

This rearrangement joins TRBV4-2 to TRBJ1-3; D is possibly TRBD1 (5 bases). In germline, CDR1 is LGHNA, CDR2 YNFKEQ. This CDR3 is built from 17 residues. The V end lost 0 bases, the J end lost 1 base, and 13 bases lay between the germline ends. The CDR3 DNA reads TGTGCCAGCAGCCAAGATTTGACTGAGGGGTCTGGAAACACCATATATTTT. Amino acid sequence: CASSQDLTEGSGNTIYF.

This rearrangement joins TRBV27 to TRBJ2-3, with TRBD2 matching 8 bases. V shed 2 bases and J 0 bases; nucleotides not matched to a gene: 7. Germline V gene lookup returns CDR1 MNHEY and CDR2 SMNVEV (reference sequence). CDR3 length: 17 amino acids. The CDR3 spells CASSLTGGGPSTDTQYF. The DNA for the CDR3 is TGTGCCAGCAGTTTAACCGGGGGGGGTCCTAGCACAGATACGCAGTATTTT.

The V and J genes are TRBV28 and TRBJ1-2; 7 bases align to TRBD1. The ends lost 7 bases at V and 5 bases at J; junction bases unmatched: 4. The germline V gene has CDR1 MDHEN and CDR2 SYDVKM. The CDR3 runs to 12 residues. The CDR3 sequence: CASKGTEYGYTF. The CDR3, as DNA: TGTGCCAGCAAAGGGACAGAGTATGGCTACACCTTC.

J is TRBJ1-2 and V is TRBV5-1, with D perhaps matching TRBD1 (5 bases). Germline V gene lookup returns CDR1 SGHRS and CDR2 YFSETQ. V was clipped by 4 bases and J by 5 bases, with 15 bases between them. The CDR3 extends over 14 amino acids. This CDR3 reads CASSGHVTMYGYTF. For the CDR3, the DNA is TGCGCCAGCAGCGGACATGTTACTATGTATGGCTACACCTTC.

The CDR3 reads CASGPGPILETQYF. CDR3 nucleotide sequence: TGTGCCAGCGGGCCGGGACCCATACTAGAGACCCAGTACTTC. The gene calls are TRBV9 and TRBJ2-5, with D perhaps given as TRBD1 or TRBD2 (5 bases each). The CDR3 covers 14 residues. Trimming stripped 7 bases from V and 4 bases from J, with 17 bases between. Per germline, CDR1 SGDLS and CDR2 YYNGEE. The whole variable domain, filled in from reference TRBV9 and TRBJ2-5, reads DSGVTQTPKHLITATGQRVTLRCSPRSGDLSVYWYQQSLDQGLQFLIQYYNGEERAKGNILERFSAQQFPDLHSELNLSSLELGDSALYFCASGPGPILETQYFGPGTRLLVL.

The DNA for the CDR3 is TGTGCCAGCAGCCAAGGAACAGCTCCATATGGCTACACCTTC. Translation gives CASSQGTAPYGYTF. The chain couples TRBV4-2 to TRBJ1-2; no reliable D call. V was trimmed by 1 base and J by 5 bases, leaving 11 bases between them. The CDR3 is made up of 14 amino acids. Per germline, CDR1 LGHNA and CDR2 YNFKEQ.

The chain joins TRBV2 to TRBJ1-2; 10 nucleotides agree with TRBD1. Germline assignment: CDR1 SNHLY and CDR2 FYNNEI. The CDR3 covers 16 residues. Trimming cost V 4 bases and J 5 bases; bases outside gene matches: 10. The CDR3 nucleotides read TGTGCCAGCAGTGCAGAGACAGGGGGCGCCTCGTATGGCTACACCTTC. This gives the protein CASSAETGGASYGYTF.

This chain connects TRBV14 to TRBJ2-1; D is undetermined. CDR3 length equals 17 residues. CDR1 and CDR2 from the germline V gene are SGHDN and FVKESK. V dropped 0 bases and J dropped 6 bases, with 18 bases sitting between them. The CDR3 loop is CASSQEGHGFLVNEQFF. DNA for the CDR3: TGTGCCAGCAGCCAAGAGGGCCACGGTTTCTTGGTCAATGAGCAGTTCTTC.

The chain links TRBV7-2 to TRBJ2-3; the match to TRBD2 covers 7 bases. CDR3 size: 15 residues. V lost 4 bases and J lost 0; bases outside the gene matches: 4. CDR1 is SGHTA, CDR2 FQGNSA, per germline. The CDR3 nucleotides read TGTGCCAGCAGCTCCTCGGGACTAAGCACAGATACGCAGTATTTT. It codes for CASSSSGLSTDTQYF.

Written as DNA, the CDR3 is TGTGCCAGCAGTTACAGACTAGCGGGGGGCGAGCAGTACTTC. Its translation is CASSYRLAGGEQYF. The chain links TRBV6-5 to TRBJ2-7, with 13 bases matching TRBD2. This CDR3 is 14 amino acids long. CDR1 is MNHEY and CDR2 is SVGAGI in the germline V gene. The J segment lost 6 bases and the V segment lost 2 bases, leaving 1 base of the junction unmatched.

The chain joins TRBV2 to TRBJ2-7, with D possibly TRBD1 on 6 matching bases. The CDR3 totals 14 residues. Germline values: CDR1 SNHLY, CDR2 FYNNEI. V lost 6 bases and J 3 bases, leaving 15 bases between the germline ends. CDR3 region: CASSEQGLLYEQYF. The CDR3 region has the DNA TGTGCCAGCAGCGAACAGGGCCTCCTCTACGAGCAGTACTTC.

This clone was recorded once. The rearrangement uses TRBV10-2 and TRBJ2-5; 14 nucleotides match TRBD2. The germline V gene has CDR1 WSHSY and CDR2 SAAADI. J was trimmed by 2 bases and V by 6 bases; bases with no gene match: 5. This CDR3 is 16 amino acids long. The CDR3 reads CASSPGLAGGQETQYF. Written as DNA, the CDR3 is TGCGCCAGCAGCCCCGGACTAGCGGGGGGACAAGAGACCCAGTACTTC.

The chain's CDR3 is CASSTGSPNYGYTF. In DNA form, the CDR3 reads TGCGCCAGCAGCACGGGATCACCTAACTATGGCTACACCTTC. The rearrangement joins TRBV5-1 to TRBJ1-2, with D hard to call. Per the germline V gene, CDR1 is SGHRS and CDR2 is YFSETQ. With 4 bases removed from V and 0 bases from J, the gap between germline ends came to 10 bases. The CDR3 is 14 residues long.

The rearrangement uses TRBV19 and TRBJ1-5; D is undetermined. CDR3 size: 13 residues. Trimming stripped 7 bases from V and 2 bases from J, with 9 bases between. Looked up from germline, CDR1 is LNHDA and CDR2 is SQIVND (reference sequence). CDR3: CASMERRNQPQHF. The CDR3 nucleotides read TGTGCCAGTATGGAAAGACGCAATCAGCCCCAGCATTTT. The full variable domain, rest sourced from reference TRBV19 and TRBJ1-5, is DGGITQSPKYLFRKEGQNVTLSCEQNLNHDAMYWYRQDPGQGLRLIYYSQIVNDFQKGDIAEGYSVSREKKESFPLTVTSAQKNPTAFYLCASMERRNQPQHFGDGTRLSIL.

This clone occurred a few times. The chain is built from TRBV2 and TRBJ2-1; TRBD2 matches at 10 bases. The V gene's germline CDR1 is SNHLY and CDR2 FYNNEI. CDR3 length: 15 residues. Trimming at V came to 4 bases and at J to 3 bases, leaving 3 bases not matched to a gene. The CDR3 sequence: CASSVSGGIYNEQFF. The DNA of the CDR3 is TGTGCCAGCAGTGTTAGCGGGGGGATCTACAATGAGCAGTTCTTC. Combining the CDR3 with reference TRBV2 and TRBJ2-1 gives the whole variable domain EPEVTQTPSHQVTQMGQEVILRCVPISNHLYFYWYRQILGQKVEFLVSFYNNEISEKSEIFDDQFSVERPDGSNFTLKIRSTKLEDSAMYFCASSVSGGIYNEQFFGPGTRLTVL.

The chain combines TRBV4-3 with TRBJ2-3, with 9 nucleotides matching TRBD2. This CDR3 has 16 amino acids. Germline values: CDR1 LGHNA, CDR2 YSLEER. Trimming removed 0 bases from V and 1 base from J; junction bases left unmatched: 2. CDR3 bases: TGCGCCAGCAGCCAAGAAGCTAGCGGGGGCACAGATACGCAGTATTTT. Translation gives CASSQEASGGTDTQYF.

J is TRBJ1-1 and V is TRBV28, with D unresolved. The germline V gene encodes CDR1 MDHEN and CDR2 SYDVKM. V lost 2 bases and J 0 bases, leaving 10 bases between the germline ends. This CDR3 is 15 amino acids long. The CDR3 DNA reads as TGTGCCAGCAGTTTAATCCCGGTGATGAACACTGAAGCTTTCTTT. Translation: CASSLIPVMNTEAFF.